One sample yielded the 4 T cell receptor beta chains listed below, sequenced in a study of vaccination and CD4 T cells after COVID-19. With the Oncomine TCR Beta short-read assay, DNA from cultured CD4+ T cells was sequenced. MiXCR was run by TCRdb on the PCR reads, yielding one entry per CDR3 protein. This sample has 20,000 to 25,000 distinct CDR3 sequences, with roughly 53% found just once. Indicated treatment: approximately 11-day PBMC culture with coronavirus spike peptide pools or control peptides (ViraFEST assay). Antigens of these TCRs are unknown. Sequencing input: CD4+ T cells from blood, cultured in vitro. The source is a human donor who had recovered from COVID-19.

The table lists this clonotype with a few counts. V gene TRBV27 combines with J gene TRBJ1-5; D gene uncertain. This CDR3 comprises 14 residues. Germline CDR1 is MNHEY and CDR2 is SMNVEV (reference sequence). The V and J ends lost 3 bases and 1 base respectively, with 7 bases between them. CDR3 loop: CASSFGRSNQPQHF. The DNA of the CDR3 is TGTGCCAGCAGTTTCGGCAGGAGCAATCAGCCCCAGCATTTT.

The chain joins TRBV7-2 to TRBJ2-3; D remains unclear. V lost 2 bases and J lost 4, with 16 bases in between. Germline V CDR1 and CDR2: SGHTA, FQGNSA. The CDR3 consists of 16 residues. Here the CDR3 reads CASSLTSRISADTQYF. The DNA of the CDR3 is TGTGCCAGCAGCTTAACCAGTCGCATTTCAGCAGATACGCAGTATTTT.

V is TRBV6-5 and J is TRBJ1-6; D might be TRBD1 (6 bases). The germline gives CDR1 MNHEY, CDR2 SVGAGI. The CDR3 is made up of 14 amino acids. V lost 0 bases and J lost 8, with 8 bases in between. CDR3 sequence (DNA): TGTGCCAGCAGTTACTCTGGGGGCCATTCACCCCTCCACTTT. Residues: CASSYSGGHSPLHF.

The chain joins TRBV6-2 or TRBV6-3 to TRBJ1-5, with a tentative D call TRBD1 (5 bases). The CDR3 has 15 residues. Germline V CDR1 and CDR2: MNHEY, SVGEGT. The germline V and J ends were trimmed by 2 bases and 6 bases, with 14 bases remaining between them. The CDR3 loop is CASSYGGGWAQPQHF. DNA of the CDR3: TGTGCCAGCAGTTACGGGGGGGGATGGGCTCAGCCCCAGCATTTT.